This TCR beta chain comes out of a study of T cell changes during pregnancy in multiple sclerosis. TCRdb's copy holds only in-frame clones and misses some; the assay was immunoSEQ multiplex PCR. The data contain about 100,000 clones, about 94% of them singletons. The CDR3 extends over 18 amino acids. Germline V gene data show CDR1 as SGHRS and CDR2 as YFSETQ. The trim removed 4 bases at V and 3 bases at J, leaving 9 bases unmatched. The chain couples TRBV5-1 to TRBJ2-3; 15 bases match TRBD2. This specimen consisted of peripheral blood, obtained before pregnancy. This receptor was taken from a female donor with multiple sclerosis, enrolled in a pregnancy study. CDR3 sequence reads: CASSPGTSGRWSTDTQYF. As DNA, the CDR3 is TGCGCCAGCAGCCCTGGGACTAGCGGGAGGTGGAGTACAGATACGCAGTATTTT. Full variable domain (outside the CDR3, taken from reference TRBV5-1 and TRBJ2-3): KAGVTQTPRYLIKTRGQQVTLSCSPISGHRSVSWYQQTPGQGLQFLFEYFSETQRNKGNFPGRFSGRQFSNSRSEMNVSTLELGDSALYLCASSPGTSGRWSTDTQYFGPGTRLTVL.